The T cell receptor (beta chain) described here comes from a study of early T cells in non-severe SARS-CoV-2 infection. Study-wide background: The sequenced material was bulk RNA from unsorted whole blood, and its chains were unpaired. Study-level results: Matching results from VDJdb favored anti-spike CD8 responses, leaving private and CD4 specificities undetected.

The library protocol tagged individual cDNA molecules with unique molecular identifiers. TCRdb passed the 5' RACE reads through MiXCR, listing each CDR3 protein once. Here the sample spans over 30,000 distinct CDR3 sequences, approximately 8% being singletons. The CDR3 contains 13 residues. V gave up 3 bases and J gave up 5 bases, with 9 bases separating them. This clonotype has ten or more counts. Its antigen is currently unknown. The source is an adult who was a healthcare worker with PCR-confirmed SARS-CoV-2 infection or an uninfected control (not recorded which). V usage is TRBV12-3 or TRBV12-4 and J usage is TRBJ2-3; D uncertain. This specimen consisted of whole blood, obtained at baseline. CDR3 bases: TGTGCCAGCAGTTTTGGGTCTGGAGATACGCAGTATTTT. Amino acid sequence: CASSFGSGDTQYF.